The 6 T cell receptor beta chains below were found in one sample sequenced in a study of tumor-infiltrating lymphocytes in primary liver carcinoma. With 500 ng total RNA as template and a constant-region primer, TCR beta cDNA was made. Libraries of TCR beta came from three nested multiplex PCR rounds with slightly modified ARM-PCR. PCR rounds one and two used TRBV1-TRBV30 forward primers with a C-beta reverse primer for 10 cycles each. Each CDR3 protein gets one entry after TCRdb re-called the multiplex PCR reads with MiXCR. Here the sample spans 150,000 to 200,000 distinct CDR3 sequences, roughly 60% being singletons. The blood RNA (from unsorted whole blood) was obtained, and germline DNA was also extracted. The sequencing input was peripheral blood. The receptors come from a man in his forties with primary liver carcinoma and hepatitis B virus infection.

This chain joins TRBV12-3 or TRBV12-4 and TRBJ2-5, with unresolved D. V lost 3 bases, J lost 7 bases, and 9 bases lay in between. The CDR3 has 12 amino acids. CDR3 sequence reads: CASSLVTGTQYF. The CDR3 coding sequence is TGTGCCAGCAGTTTGGTGACCGGGACCCAGTACTTC.

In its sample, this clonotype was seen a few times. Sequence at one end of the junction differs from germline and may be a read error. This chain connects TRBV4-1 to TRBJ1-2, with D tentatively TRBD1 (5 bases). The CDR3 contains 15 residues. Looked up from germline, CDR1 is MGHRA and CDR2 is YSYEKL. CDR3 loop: CASSQDRGLGYGYTF. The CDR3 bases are TGTGCCAGCAGCCAAGATAGGGGTTTGGGCTATGGCTACACCTTC.

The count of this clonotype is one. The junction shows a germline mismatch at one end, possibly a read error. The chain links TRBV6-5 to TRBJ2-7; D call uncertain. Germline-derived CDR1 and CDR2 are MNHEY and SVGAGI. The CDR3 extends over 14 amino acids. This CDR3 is CASSYSSQPHEQYF. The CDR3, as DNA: TGTGCGAGCAGTTACTCGAGCCAGCCCCACGAGCAATACTTC.

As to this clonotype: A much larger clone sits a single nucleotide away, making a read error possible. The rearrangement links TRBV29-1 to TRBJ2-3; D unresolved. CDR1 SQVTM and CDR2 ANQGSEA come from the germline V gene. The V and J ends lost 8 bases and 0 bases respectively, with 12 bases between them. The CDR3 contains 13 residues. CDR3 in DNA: TGCAGCACAGAGTCCAGGAGCACAGATACGCAGTATTTT. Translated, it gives CSTESRSTDTQYF.

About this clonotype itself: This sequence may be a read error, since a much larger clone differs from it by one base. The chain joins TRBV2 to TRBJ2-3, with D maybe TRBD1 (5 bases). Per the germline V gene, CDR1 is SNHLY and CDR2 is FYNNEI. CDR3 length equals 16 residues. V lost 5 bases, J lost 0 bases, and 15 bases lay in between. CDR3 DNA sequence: TGTGCCAGCAGTTCCCCAGCAGGGATCAGCACAGATACGCAGTATTTT. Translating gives CASSSPAGISTDTQYF.

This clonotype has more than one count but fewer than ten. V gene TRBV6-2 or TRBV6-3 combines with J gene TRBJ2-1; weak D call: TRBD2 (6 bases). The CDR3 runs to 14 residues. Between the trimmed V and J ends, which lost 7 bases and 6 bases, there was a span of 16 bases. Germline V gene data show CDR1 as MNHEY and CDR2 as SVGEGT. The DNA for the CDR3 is TGTGCCAGCACTCCGGATTCCGGGGGCAATGAGCAGTTCTTC. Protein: CASTPDSGGNEQFF.